Listed below are T cell receptor beta chains from one sample, sequenced in a study of cytomegalovirus exposure and HLA in healthy donors. Here immunoSEQ multiplex PCR was the method, and the copy in TCRdb shows in-frame clones only, minus some. The sample consists of 100,000 to 150,000 clones, around 82% of them appearing once. Material for sequencing was PBMCs. These receptors all come from a woman between 40 and 55 years old in good health and CMV-seropositive. Each CDR3 is given with its conserved first and last residue. The order of the fields is J gene, D gene, clone size, V gene, CDR3 protein, CDR3 DNA. D genes are given only for firm matches. Only some rows state a clone size, as once, few, many or a class for expanded clones.

J: TRBJ2-3
D: TRBD2
size: NA
V: TRBV9
CDR3: CASSEGTSGRETDTQYF
DNA: TGTGCCAGCAGCGAGGGGACTAGCGGGAGAGAAACAGATACGCAGTATTTT

J: TRBJ1-2
D: TRBD1
size: few
V: TRBV6-1
CDR3: CASSERTGQGYGYTF
DNA: TGTGCCAGCAGTGAACGTACGGGACAGGGCTATGGCTACACCTTC

J: TRBJ2-7
D: NA
size: once
V: TRBV10-1
CDR3: CASSTARGNEQYF
DNA: TGCGCCAGCAGCACCGCCCGGGGGAACGAGCAGTACTTC

J: TRBJ1-2
D: NA
size: NA
V: TRBV27
CDR3: CASSLVAGLSYGYTF
DNA: TGTGCCAGCAGTTTAGTTGCAGGGTTGAGCTATGGCTACACCTTC

J: TRBJ2-7
D: NA
size: NA
V: TRBV30
CDR3: CAWEVGGVGEQYF
DNA: TGTGCCTGGGAGGTCGGGGGTGTGGGCGAGCAGTACTTC

J: TRBJ1-1
D: TRBD1
size: NA
V: TRBV2
CDR3: CASSEAPTGSGNTEAFF
DNA: TGTGCCAGCAGTGAAGCCCCGACAGGGAGTGGGAACACTGAAGCTTTCTTT

J: TRBJ1-4
D: NA
size: once
V: TRBV19
CDR3: CASREGLGWAATNEKLFF
DNA: TGTGCCAGTCGCGAGGGACTGGGGTGGGCTGCAACTAATGAAAAACTGTTTTTT

J: TRBJ2-7
D: NA
size: few
V: TRBV11-2
CDR3: CASSLDLGTHEQYF
DNA: TGTGCCAGCAGCTTAGATCTGGGCACCCACGAGCAGTACTTC

J: TRBJ2-7
D: NA
size: NA
V: TRBV10-2
CDR3: CASGLPYEQYF
DNA: TGCGCCAGTGGACTTCCCTACGAGCAGTACTTC

J: TRBJ2-7
D: NA
size: few
V: TRBV4-3
CDR3: CASSQQIGARSSYEQYF
DNA: TGCGCCAGCAGCCAGCAGATTGGGGCGAGGAGCTCCTACGAGCAGTACTTC

J: TRBJ2-1
D: NA
size: once
V: TRBV7-2
CDR3: CASSLSRGSGGNEQFF
DNA: TGTGCCAGCAGCTTATCTCGGGGATCCGGGGGCAATGAGCAGTTCTTC

J: TRBJ2-2
D: TRBD2
size: NA
V: TRBV4-3
CDR3: CASSQDWTSGRAVTGELFF
DNA: TGCGCCAGCAGCCAAGATTGGACTAGCGGGAGGGCCGTCACCGGGGAGCTGTTTTTT

J: TRBJ2-1
D: TRBD2
size: NA
V: TRBV10-2
CDR3: CASSPGTTFYNEQFF
DNA: TGCGCCAGCAGTCCCGGGACTACCTTTTACAATGAGCAGTTCTTC

J: TRBJ2-2
D: NA
size: few
V: TRBV9
CDR3: CASEPDYRTGELFF
DNA: TGTGCCAGCGAACCGGACTACCGCACCGGGGAGCTGTTTTTT

J: TRBJ1-1
D: TRBD1
size: NA
V: TRBV27
CDR3: CASSLDRDTEAFF
DNA: TGTGCCAGCAGTCTAGACAGGGACACTGAAGCTTTCTTT

J: TRBJ2-1
D: NA
size: NA
V: TRBV11-1
CDR3: CASSLAQGLAPHEQFF
DNA: TGTGCCAGCAGCTTAGCGCAGGGACTGGCTCCCCATGAGCAGTTCTTC

J: TRBJ2-1
D: NA
size: NA
V: TRBV18
CDR3: CASSEFSDNEQFF
DNA: TGTGCCAGCTCAGAATTTTCAGACAATGAGCAGTTCTTC

J: TRBJ2-7
D: TRBD1
size: NA
V: TRBV7-2
CDR3: CASSLGGWTGLGVVEQYF
DNA: TGTGCCAGCAGCTTAGGAGGGTGGACAGGGTTAGGGGTTGTCGAGCAGTACTTC

J: TRBJ2-1
D: TRBD2
size: NA
V: TRBV19
CDR3: CASNLAGVGDNEQFF
DNA: TGTGCCAGTAATCTAGCGGGAGTGGGGGACAATGAGCAGTTCTTC

J: TRBJ1-3
D: NA
size: NA
V: TRBV6-5
CDR3: CASSRTGVQGYTIYF
DNA: TGTGCCAGCAGTCGGACGGGGGTACAAGGGTACACCATATATTTT

J: TRBJ2-7
D: TRBD1
size: NA
V: TRBV2
CDR3: CASSPQGAGEQYF
DNA: TGTGCCAGCAGCCCCCAGGGGGCTGGCGAGCAGTACTTC

J: TRBJ1-2
D: NA
size: NA
V: TRBV2
CDR3: CASSEIGQDNYGYTF
DNA: TGTGCCAGCAGTGAAATAGGACAAGATAACTATGGCTACACCTTC

J: TRBJ2-7
D: TRBD2
size: NA
V: TRBV9
CDR3: CASSPSGRASNEQYF
DNA: TGTGCCAGCAGCCCTAGCGGGAGGGCCTCTAACGAGCAGTACTTC

J: TRBJ2-1
D: NA
size: NA
V: TRBV5-1
CDR3: CASSPGNSYNEQFF
DNA: TGCGCCAGCAGCCCCGGTAACTCCTACAATGAGCAGTTCTTC

J: TRBJ1-5
D: TRBD1
size: NA
V: TRBV9
CDR3: CASSYQDRGTNQPQHF
DNA: TGTGCCAGCAGCTACCAGGACAGGGGAACAAATCAGCCCCAGCATTTT

J: TRBJ1-1
D: TRBD1
size: NA
V: TRBV7-9
CDR3: CSSSLTTGGLETEAFF
DNA: TGTTCCAGCAGCTTGACGACAGGGGGCTTGGAGACTGAAGCTTTCTTT

J: TRBJ2-1
D: NA
size: NA
V: TRBV4-1
CDR3: CASSQAPVGARAYNEQFF
DNA: TGCGCCAGCAGCCAAGCCCCCGTTGGAGCCAGGGCCTACAATGAGCAGTTCTTC

J: TRBJ2-7
D: NA
size: NA
V: TRBV7-2
CDR3: CASSSRRGLYEQYF
DNA: TGTGCCAGCAGTTCGCGGCGGGGTCTCTACGAGCAGTACTTC

J: TRBJ2-6
D: NA
size: NA
V: TRBV19
CDR3: CASSIWRSGANVLTF
DNA: TGTGCCAGTAGTATTTGGAGGTCTGGGGCCAACGTCCTGACTTTC

J: TRBJ2-3
D: TRBD2
size: NA
V: TRBV18
CDR3: CASSPFSGPSTDTQYF
DNA: TGTGCCAGCTCACCTTTTAGCGGGCCTAGCACAGATACGCAGTATTTT

J: TRBJ2-5
D: NA
size: NA
V: TRBV2
CDR3: CASTPGHPRGETQYF
DNA: TGTGCCAGCACCCCGGGACACCCCAGAGGGGAGACCCAGTACTTC

J: TRBJ2-7
D: TRBD2
size: NA
V: TRBV7-2
CDR3: CASSLGPLAGRYEQYF
DNA: TGTGCCAGCAGCTTAGGGCCCCTAGCGGGGCGCTACGAGCAGTACTTC

J: TRBJ2-7
D: NA
size: once
V: TRBV28
CDR3: CASSLATGALYEQYF
DNA: TGTGCCAGCAGTTTGGCGACAGGCGCCCTCTACGAGCAGTACTTC

J: TRBJ2-7
D: TRBD2
size: NA
V: TRBV5-4
CDR3: CASSLGTSGSFEQYF
DNA: TGTGCCAGCAGCTTGGGGACTAGCGGGAGTTTCGAGCAGTACTTC

J: TRBJ1-5
D: TRBD1
size: NA
V: TRBV7-6
CDR3: CASSSGQGFNDQPQHF
DNA: TGTGCCAGCAGCTCGGGACAGGGCTTTAACGATCAGCCCCAGCATTTT

J: TRBJ2-7
D: TRBD1
size: NA
V: TRBV5-1
CDR3: CASSLGPEEGTGFYEQYF
DNA: TGCGCCAGCAGCTTGGGACCCGAGGAGGGGACAGGTTTCTACGAGCAGTACTTC

J: TRBJ1-5
D: NA
size: NA
V: TRBV27
CDR3: CASSLTGGFSNQPQHF
DNA: TGTGCCAGCAGTTTAACGGGGGGCTTTAGCAATCAGCCCCAGCATTTT

J: TRBJ1-1
D: NA
size: few
V: TRBV11-3
CDR3: CASSLDREAFF
DNA: TGTGCCAGCAGTTTAGACAGGGAAGCTTTCTTT

J: TRBJ1-1
D: NA
size: once
V: TRBV7-2
CDR3: CASSLRQGIANTEAFF
DNA: TGTGCCAGCAGCTTAAGGCAGGGAATAGCGAACACTGAAGCTTTCTTT